A selection of T cell receptor beta chains follows, all from one sample in a study of quantifying T cell responses using KT2 cells. MiXCR, applied by TCRdb to the UMI-ligation and nested PCR reads, yields one record per CDR3 protein. The sample includes approximately 41,000 distinct CDR3 sequences, over 15% of them seen just once. Material for sequencing was PBMCs spiked with cells of the T cell clone KT2. These receptors were collected from a human donor. CDR3s include the opening cysteine and the closing phenylalanine or tryptophan. The D gene is left open where the match is weak. Size is omitted from some rows. Given values are once, few, many or a class for expanded clones.

size: few
D: -
J: TRBJ2-4
V: TRBV2
CDR3: CASSDPGTTKNIQYF
DNA: TGTGCCAGCAGCGATCCCGGGACAACCAAAAACATTCAGTACTTC

size: few
D: -
J: TRBJ1-6
V: TRBV6-2/TRBV6-3
CDR3: CASSYAGQELHF
DNA: TGTGCCAGCAGTTACGCGGGACAAGAGCTCCACTTT

size: -
D: -
J: TRBJ2-7
V: TRBV18
CDR3: CASSPPVRSEQYF
DNA: TGTGCCAGCTCACCACCAGTACGGAGCGAGCAGTACTTC

size: few
D: TRBD1
J: TRBJ2-7
V: TRBV29-1
CDR3: CSVKDRPTYEQYF
DNA: TGCAGCGTAAAGGACAGGCCCACCTACGAGCAGTACTTC

size: few
D: -
J: TRBJ1-2
V: TRBV29-1
CDR3: CSVVGQLYGYTF
DNA: TGCAGCGTTGTAGGACAGCTCTATGGCTACACCTTC

size: -
D: -
J: TRBJ2-2
V: TRBV2
CDR3: CASSAGTGELFF
DNA: TGTGCCAGCAGTGCTGGGACCGGGGAGCTGTTTTTT

size: few
D: -
J: TRBJ1-4
V: TRBV7-9
CDR3: CASSLAGTNEKLFF
DNA: TGTGCCAGCAGCTTGGCAGGGACTAATGAAAAACTGTTTTTT

size: -
D: -
J: TRBJ2-3
V: TRBV5-1
CDR3: CASSLGGGGTDTQYF
DNA: TGCGCCAGCAGCTTAGGCGGGGGCGGCACAGATACGCAGTATTTT

size: -
D: -
J: TRBJ2-5
V: TRBV2
CDR3: CASRTGTETQYF
DNA: TGTGCCAGCAGGACAGGAACTGAGACCCAGTACTTC

size: -
D: -
J: TRBJ2-1
V: TRBV29-1
CDR3: CSVEDPYRSDNYNEQFF
DNA: TGCAGCGTTGAAGATCCGTATCGGAGTGATAACTACAATGAGCAGTTCTTC

size: -
D: -
J: TRBJ2-5
V: TRBV30
CDR3: CAWSPVVPGEETQYF
DNA: TGTGCCTGGAGCCCCGTTGTCCCGGGCGAAGAGACCCAGTACTTC

size: few
D: -
J: TRBJ1-3
V: TRBV5-5
CDR3: CASSWTADGNTIYF
DNA: TGTGCCAGCAGCTGGACAGCCGACGGAAACACCATATATTTT

size: -
D: -
J: TRBJ1-1
V: TRBV6-5
CDR3: CASSYSQGWSEAFF
DNA: TGTGCCAGCAGTTACTCTCAGGGATGGTCTGAAGCTTTCTTT

size: many
D: TRBD2
J: TRBJ2-1
V: TRBV20-1
CDR3: CSARELAGREQFF
DNA: TGCAGTGCTAGGGAACTAGCGGGAAGGGAGCAGTTCTTC

size: -
D: TRBD1
J: TRBJ2-3
V: TRBV20-1
CDR3: CSGEGAGTDTQYF
DNA: TGCAGTGGAGAGGGGGCGGGCACAGATACGCAGTATTTT

size: few
D: TRBD1
J: TRBJ1-1
V: TRBV9
CDR3: CASSPSGGGGTEAFF
DNA: TGTGCCAGCAGCCCGTCAGGGGGCGGCGGCACTGAAGCTTTCTTT

size: few
D: -
J: TRBJ2-3
V: TRBV5-1
CDR3: CASIPGSTQKGDTQYF
DNA: TGCGCCAGCATCCCCGGGAGCACACAAAAAGGAGATACGCAGTATTTT

size: -
D: -
J: TRBJ2-3
V: TRBV18
CDR3: CASSPRESDTQYF
DNA: TGTGCCAGCTCACCGAGGGAGTCAGATACGCAGTATTTT

size: -
D: -
J: TRBJ1-1
V: TRBV6-5
CDR3: CASSRKGWTEAFF
DNA: TGTGCCAGCAGCCGTAAGGGGTGGACTGAAGCTTTCTTT

size: few
D: -
J: TRBJ1-3
V: TRBV3-1
CDR3: CASSQDFGLVGNTIYF
DNA: TGTGCCAGCAGCCAAGATTTCGGGCTGGTTGGAAACACCATATATTTT

size: few
D: TRBD1
J: TRBJ2-7
V: TRBV6-1
CDR3: CASALDRGSYEQYF
DNA: TGTGCCAGCGCACTGGACAGGGGGTCGTACGAGCAGTACTTC

size: -
D: -
J: TRBJ2-5
V: TRBV7-8
CDR3: CASSTSSGHQETQYF
DNA: TGTGCCAGCAGCACCTCCTCGGGACACCAAGAGACCCAGTACTTC

size: few
D: TRBD2
J: TRBJ2-7
V: TRBV11-2
CDR3: CASSLGTSAAYEQYF
DNA: TGTGCCAGCAGCCTCGGGACTAGCGCAGCCTACGAGCAGTACTTC

size: -
D: TRBD2
J: TRBJ2-1
V: TRBV20-1
CDR3: CSVRTSGRLNSEQFF
DNA: TGCAGTGTCCGGACTAGCGGGAGACTAAATAGTGAGCAGTTCTTC

size: -
D: TRBD2
J: TRBJ2-7
V: TRBV20-1
CDR3: CSARTRLAGGPSAYEQYF
DNA: TGCAGTGCTAGGACACGACTAGCGGGGGGGCCATCGGCCTACGAGCAGTACTTC

size: many
D: -
J: TRBJ2-7
V: TRBV29-1
CDR3: CSVEDPVRQAREQYF
DNA: TGCAGCGTTGAAGATCCGGTGAGGCAGGCCAGGGAGCAGTACTTC

size: medium-sized
D: -
J: TRBJ2-1
V: TRBV27
CDR3: CASSFALYNEQFF
DNA: TGTGCCAGCAGTTTCGCGCTGTACAATGAGCAGTTCTTC

size: -
D: -
J: TRBJ1-1
V: TRBV5-4
CDR3: CASSLEGTRERAFF
DNA: TGTGCCAGCAGCTTGGAAGGGACGAGAGAGAGAGCTTTCTTT

size: many
D: TRBD2
J: TRBJ2-7
V: TRBV6-2/TRBV6-3
CDR3: CASSPTSGTYEQYF
DNA: TGTGCCAGCAGCCCCACTAGCGGGACCTACGAGCAGTACTTC

size: -
D: -
J: TRBJ2-3
V: TRBV7-9
CDR3: CASSPGTPSTDTQYF
DNA: TGTGCCAGCAGCCCCGGGACACCTAGCACAGATACGCAGTATTTT

size: -
D: TRBD1
J: TRBJ2-1
V: TRBV5-1
CDR3: CASSLGTGTGIGEQFF
DNA: TGCGCCAGCAGCTTGGGAACCGGGACAGGGATAGGTGAGCAGTTCTTC

size: -
D: TRBD2
J: TRBJ2-7
V: TRBV11-2
CDR3: CASSLEGGSMYEQYF
DNA: TGTGCCAGCAGCTTAGAGGGCGGGAGTATGTACGAGCAGTACTTC

size: many
D: -
J: TRBJ2-3
V: TRBV5-1
CDR3: CASSLPSTDTQYF
DNA: TGCGCCAGCAGCTTACCTAGCACAGATACGCAGTATTTT

size: -
D: -
J: TRBJ1-4
V: TRBV5-1
CDR3: CASSLVGLSDEKLFF
DNA: TGCGCCAGCAGCTTGGTTGGGCTTTCGGATGAAAAACTGTTTTTT

size: hyperexpanded
D: -
J: TRBJ2-1
V: TRBV11-1
CDR3: CASSLCPPSYCEQFF
DNA: TGTGCCAGCAGCTTATGTCCCCCTAGCTACTGTGAGCAGTTCTTC

size: few
D: -
J: TRBJ1-4
V: TRBV7-2
CDR3: CASSLAKLATNEKLFF
DNA: TGTGCCAGCAGCTTAGCGAAGCTCGCAACTAATGAAAAACTGTTTTTT

size: -
D: -
J: TRBJ2-1
V: TRBV7-9
CDR3: CASSTPDDGSSYNEQFF
DNA: TGTGCCAGCAGCACCCCAGATGACGGAAGCTCCTACAATGAGCAGTTCTTC

size: few
D: -
J: TRBJ1-1
V: TRBV5-1
CDR3: CASSLRGQMNTEAFF
DNA: TGCGCCAGCAGCTTGAGGGGCCAGATGAACACTGAAGCTTTCTTT

size: -
D: -
J: TRBJ2-3
V: TRBV7-9
CDR3: CASGLGASTDTQYF
DNA: TGTGCCAGCGGGCTGGGGGCAAGCACAGATACGCAGTATTTT

size: few
D: -
J: TRBJ2-7
V: TRBV6-5
CDR3: CASSYSPRGPYEQYF
DNA: TGTGCCAGCAGTTACTCCCCCCGGGGGCCCTACGAGCAGTACTTC

size: medium-sized
D: -
J: TRBJ2-3
V: TRBV13
CDR3: CASSWAAAESTDTQYF
DNA: TGTGCCAGCAGCTGGGCGGCAGCAGAAAGCACAGATACGCAGTATTTT

size: few
D: TRBD1
J: TRBJ2-5
V: TRBV2
CDR3: CASSYTGGQETQYF
DNA: TGTGCCAGCAGTTATACAGGGGGTCAAGAGACCCAGTACTTC

size: many
D: -
J: TRBJ2-3
V: TRBV10-3
CDR3: CAISGGRETDTQYF
DNA: TGTGCCATCAGTGGCGGCAGGGAGACAGATACGCAGTATTTT

size: -
D: TRBD1
J: TRBJ2-3
V: TRBV4-2
CDR3: CASSQRHLARGQRNADTQYF
DNA: TGTGCCAGCAGCCAACGCCACCTGGCAAGGGGGCAGAGAAATGCAGATACGCAGTATTTT

size: few
D: -
J: TRBJ1-5
V: TRBV27
CDR3: CASTMTGSSNQPQHF
DNA: TGTGCCAGCACCATGACAGGTTCTAGCAATCAGCCCCAGCATTTT

size: -
D: -
J: TRBJ2-3
V: TRBV4-2
CDR3: CASSQGQGGARDTQYF
DNA: TGTGCCAGCAGCCAAGGTCAGGGGGGGGCCAGAGATACGCAGTATTTT

size: few
D: -
J: TRBJ2-2
V: TRBV14
CDR3: CASSQNRQTGELFF
DNA: TGTGCCAGCAGCCAAAACAGGCAAACCGGGGAGCTGTTTTTT

size: few
D: -
J: TRBJ2-1
V: TRBV5-1
CDR3: CASSWRGSYNEQFF
DNA: TGCGCCAGCAGCTGGAGGGGTTCCTACAATGAGCAGTTCTTC

size: few
D: TRBD2
J: TRBJ2-1
V: TRBV12-3/TRBV12-4
CDR3: CASSSFRTSGRGSSYNEQFF
DNA: TGTGCCAGCAGTTCTTTCCGGACTAGCGGGAGGGGGAGCTCCTACAATGAGCAGTTCTTC

size: few
D: TRBD1
J: TRBJ1-2
V: TRBV2
CDR3: CASSAGTGFPGYTF
DNA: TGTGCCAGCAGTGCCGGGACAGGGTTTCCTGGCTACACCTTC

size: -
D: TRBD1
J: TRBJ1-1
V: TRBV15
CDR3: CATSRDRAGGTEAFF
DNA: TGTGCCACCAGCAGAGATCGCGCAGGGGGGACTGAAGCTTTCTTT

size: once
D: TRBD1
J: TRBJ2-7
V: TRBV18
CDR3: CASSTGWPYEQYF
DNA: TGTGCCAGCTCGACAGGGTGGCCCTACGAGCAGTACTTC